One and the same sample provided the 30 T cell receptor beta chains below, sequenced in a study of T cell changes during pregnancy in multiple sclerosis. Clones were sequenced by immunoSEQ multiplex PCR, and TCRdb holds only the in-frame ones, with some missing. The table lists some 70,000 clones, roughly nine tenths of them singletons. Source: peripheral blood, taken in the second trimester of pregnancy. These receptor sequences come from a female donor with multiple sclerosis, enrolled in a pregnancy study.

This rearrangement joins TRBV19 to TRBJ1-1; D uncertain. CDR3 length: 16 amino acids. Trimming removed 4 bases at V and 1 base at J, with 16 bases between. CDR1 and CDR2 (germline): LNHDA, SQIVND (reference sequence). CDR3 sequence reads: CASSTLSFPGNTEAFF. Written as DNA, the CDR3 is TGTGCCAGTAGTACACTCTCATTTCCAGGGAACACTGAAGCTTTCTTT.

The chain is built from TRBV7-2 and TRBJ2-5, with D maybe TRBD1 (5 bases). V was shortened by 1 base and J by 3 bases, with 15 bases between the two germline ends. This CDR3 is built from 16 residues. CDR1 SGHTA and CDR2 FQGNSA come from the germline V gene. The DNA of the CDR3 is TGTGCCAGCAGCTTAGTGGTAGGGGCAATGGAAGAGACCCAGTACTTC. Its protein product is CASSLVVGAMEETQYF.

V usage is TRBV7-2 and J usage is TRBJ2-2; 8 positions match TRBD1. The ends lost 1 base at V and 2 bases at J; junction bases unmatched: 3. This CDR3 comprises 16 residues. Germline V gene sequence: CDR1 SGHTA, CDR2 FQGNSA. The CDR3 DNA follows: TGTGCCAGCAGCTTAGGGACAGGGACCAACACCGGGGAGCTGTTTTTT. Protein sequence: CASSLGTGTNTGELFF.

The chain carries TRBV12-5 and TRBJ2-5; 10 positions match TRBD1. The CDR3 runs 14 residues. Germline lookup yields CDR1 LGHNT and CDR2 FRNRAP. V lost 6 bases, J lost 5 bases, and 6 bases stayed unmatched. The CDR3 DNA follows: TGTGCTAGTGGGGGGACAGGGGAGGTTGAGACCCAGTACTTC. Residues: CASGGTGEVETQYF.

Worth noting for this clone: The germline gene is not matched at one end of the junction; a read error may be the cause. For the CDR3, the DNA is TGTGCTAGCAGCTACACTAGCGGGGGGAACAATGAGCAGTTCTTC. Translation: CASSYTSGGNNEQFF. The chain has TRBV7-7 and TRBJ2-1; 12 bases map to TRBD2. Looked up from germline, CDR1 is SSHAT and CDR2 is FNYEAQ (reference sequence). The CDR3 is 15 amino acids.

The chain recombines TRBV4-3 with TRBJ2-3, with D unclear. Trimming pared 1 base from V and 2 bases from J, leaving 10 bases between. Germline values: CDR1 LGHNA, CDR2 YSLEER. There are 15 residues in the CDR3. The DNA of the CDR3 is TGCGCCAGCAGCCAAGGGGTGGGCTTCACAGATACGCAGTATTTT. It specifies CASSQGVGFTDTQYF.

The CDR3 sequence is CSVEGGQVNYGYTF. In nucleotides, the CDR3 is TGCAGCGTTGAAGGGGGACAGGTTAACTATGGCTACACCTTC. V and J are TRBV29-1 and TRBJ1-2; TRBD1 matches 8 bases. The V gene end was trimmed by 1 base and the J gene end by 1 base; junction bases not matched to a gene: 2. Per germline, CDR1 SQVTM and CDR2 ANQGSEA. This CDR3 contains 14 residues.

The V call is TRBV6-5, the J call TRBJ2-7; TRBD1 might be the D (5 bases). There are 12 residues in the CDR3. Trimming removed 10 bases from V and 0 bases from J, with 10 bases in between. From germline, CDR1 is MNHEY and CDR2 SVGAGI. The CDR3 region is CATRGTSYEQYF. CDR3 in DNA: TGTGCCACTAGGGGCACCTCCTACGAGCAGTACTTC.

This clone has just one count. The J gene is TRBJ2-3, the V gene TRBV11-2; 8 nucleotides agree with TRBD2. CDR1 SGHAT and CDR2 FQNNGV come from the germline V gene. V dropped 3 bases and J dropped 5; count of bases not matched to a gene: 4. The CDR3 totals 14 residues. The CDR3 protein is CASSFERGLDTQYF. DNA of the CDR3: TGTGCCAGCAGCTTCGAGCGGGGGCTAGATACGCAGTATTTT.

The sample holds a few counts of this clone. The rearrangement links TRBV4-2 to TRBJ1-1; maybe TRBD1 (6 bases). Germline-derived CDR1 and CDR2 are LGHNA and YNFKEQ. This CDR3 has 14 residues. Trimming pared 6 bases from V and 4 bases from J, leaving 15 bases between. The CDR3 loop reads CASRGGGEITEAFF. The CDR3 coding sequence is TGTGCCAGCAGAGGGGGAGGGGAAATCACTGAAGCTTTCTTT.

The V and J genes are TRBV2 and TRBJ1-2, with TRBD1 as a possible D gene (5 bases). Germline V lookup: CDR1 SNHLY, CDR2 FYNNEI. V lost 11 bases to trimming and J lost 5 bases, with 18 bases between them. The CDR3 extends over 13 amino acids. This CDR3 is CARRDRGLYGYTF. The CDR3 DNA is TGTGCCCGACGAGACAGAGGCCTTTATGGCTACACCTTC.

This clone turned up a few times. J is TRBJ1-1 and V is TRBV30, with D possibly TRBD1 on 5 matching bases. This CDR3 has 15 amino acids. Germline CDR1 reads GTSNPN; CDR2 reads SVGIG (reference sequence). With 3 bases removed from V and 1 base from J, the gap between germline ends came to 15 bases. CDR3 protein: CAWSGSRQGNTEAFF. The CDR3 DNA reads as TGTGCCTGGAGCGGAAGTAGGCAGGGGAACACTGAAGCTTTCTTT. Full variable domain (outside the CDR3, taken from reference TRBV30 and TRBJ1-1): SQTIHQWPATLVQPVGSPLSLECTVEGTSNPNLYWYRQAAGRGLQLLFYSVGIGQISSEVPQNLSASRPQDRQFILSSKKLLLSDSGFYLCAWSGSRQGNTEAFFGQGTRLTVV.

This clone was seen only once. The J gene is TRBJ2-7, the V gene TRBV18; TRBD1 might be the D (6 bases). Germline CDR1 is KGHSH and CDR2 is LQKENI. The CDR3 is 16 amino acids. V lost 3 bases and J 2 bases, leaving 17 bases between the germline ends. The CDR3 spells CASSPLPATGTYEQYF. Here the CDR3 DNA reads TGTGCCAGCTCACCCCTCCCCGCGACAGGAACCTACGAGCAGTACTTC.

The rearrangement joins TRBV15 to TRBJ1-5, with 7 positions matching TRBD1. Per germline, CDR1 LNHNV and CDR2 YYDKDF (reference sequence). Unmatched junction bases numbered 6, after V lost 1 base and J lost 3 bases. The length of the CDR3 is 16 residues. CDR3 amino acids: CATSRGTDRANQPQHF. The CDR3, as DNA: TGTGCCACCAGCAGAGGTACCGACAGGGCCAATCAGCCCCAGCATTTT. The full variable domain, with the rest looked up from reference TRBV15 and TRBJ1-5, is DAMVIQNPRYQVTQFGKPVTLSCSQTLNHNVMYWYQQKSSQAPKLLFHYYDKDFNNEADTPDNFQSRRPNTSFCFLDIRSPGLGDTAMYLCATSRGTDRANQPQHFGDGTRLSIL.

The chain is built from TRBV6-1 and TRBJ2-7; TRBD1 aligns across 7 bases. This CDR3 has 14 amino acids. The germline V gene has CDR1 MNHNS and CDR2 SASEGT. The J segment lost 2 bases and the V segment lost 9 bases, leaving 10 bases of the junction unmatched. The CDR3 here is CASTSLTGPYEQYF. CDR3 nucleotides: TGTGCCAGTACTTCGTTGACAGGGCCCTACGAGCAGTACTTC.

V gene TRBV15 combines with J gene TRBJ2-3, with a tentative D call TRBD2 (6 bases). V lost 0 bases, J lost 3 bases, and 13 bases lay in between. The CDR3 totals 16 residues. Germline lookup yields CDR1 LNHNV and CDR2 YYDKDF (reference sequence). CDR3 in amino acids: CATSRELSGGTDTQYF. CDR3 nucleotides: TGTGCCACCAGCAGAGAATTATCTGGGGGGACAGATACGCAGTATTTT.

The chain combines TRBV10-3 with TRBJ1-4, with 7 bases matching TRBD1. V dropped 0 bases and J dropped 4; count of bases not matched to a gene: 8. Per germline, CDR1 ENHRY and CDR2 SYGVKD. This CDR3 region has 17 residues. CDR3 nucleotide sequence: TGTGCCATCAGTGAGTCAGAGCCAGGGGGAGGTAATGAAAAACTGTTTTTT. Its protein product is CAISESEPGGGNEKLFF.

The count of this clone is one. The V call is TRBV5-1, the J call TRBJ2-1; 12 nucleotides line up with TRBD2. The germline gives CDR1 SGHRS, CDR2 YFSETQ. The CDR3 is 15 residues long. With V trimmed by 4 bases and J by 6 bases, 5 bases remained unmatched. The CDR3 protein is CASSPGLAGPNEQFF. DNA for the CDR3: TGCGCCAGCAGCCCTGGACTAGCGGGACCCAATGAGCAGTTCTTC.

The rearrangement joins TRBV19 to TRBJ2-3, with TRBD2 identical over 12 bases. V shed 3 bases, J shed 5 bases, and the junction held 6 bases outside the gene matches. The CDR3 runs 16 residues. CDR1 is LNHDA and CDR2 is SQIVND in the germline V gene (reference sequence). CDR3 amino acids: CASSIPLAGGGDTQYF. Written as DNA, the CDR3 is TGTGCCAGTAGTATCCCACTAGCGGGGGGAGGAGATACGCAGTATTTT.

The chain is built from TRBV5-6 and TRBJ1-4; TRBD1 agrees at 12 bases. V lost 3 bases, J lost 5 bases, and 5 bases stayed unmatched. Germline CDR1 SGHDT, CDR2 YYEEEE. The CDR3 is 16 amino acids. The CDR3 protein is CASSSGTGGLNEKLFF. The DNA for the CDR3 is TGTGCCAGCAGCTCCGGGACAGGGGGCTTGAATGAAAAACTGTTTTTT.

The V and J genes are TRBV7-2 and TRBJ1-1; D is possibly TRBD1 (6 bases). The length of the CDR3 is 13 residues. The V end was cut by 5 bases, the J end by 10 bases, with 17 bases between. Germline V gives CDR1 SGHTA, CDR2 FQGNSA. Here the CDR3 reads CASSPGAQGTAFF. CDR3 nucleotides: TGTGCCAGCAGCCCAGGGGCACAGGGTACAGCTTTCTTT.

DNA of the CDR3: TGTGCCAGCAGCCCCGACAGGGGGCCGAATCTATATGGCTACACCTTC. This translates into CASSPDRGPNLYGYTF. The chain links TRBV11-2 to TRBJ1-2, with 10 bases fitting TRBD1. The CDR3 sequence is 16 residues long. Per the germline V gene, CDR1 is SGHAT and CDR2 is FQNNGV. Losses at the gene ends were 5 bases for V and 5 bases for J; bases not matched to a gene: 11.

This clone was seen only once. The gene calls are TRBV7-2 and TRBJ2-7, with TRBD1 matching 7 bases. Losses at the gene ends were 5 bases for V and 0 bases for J; bases not matched to a gene: 4. CDR3 length: 14 residues. Germline values: CDR1 SGHTA, CDR2 FQGNSA. CDR3: CASSKQGSSYEQYF. CDR3 in DNA: TGTGCCAGCAGCAAACAGGGGAGCTCCTACGAGCAGTACTTC.

The chain uses TRBV7-3 and TRBJ1-1, with D possibly matching TRBD1 (5 bases). From germline, CDR1 is SGHTA and CDR2 FQGTGA. The CDR3 runs to 13 residues. V gave up 5 bases and J gave up 7 bases, with 14 bases separating them. CDR3 loop: CASSIWGGDEAFF. CDR3 sequence (DNA): TGTGCCAGCAGCATTTGGGGGGGTGATGAAGCTTTCTTT.

CDR3 amino acids: CASSSGVADIQYF. The CDR3 region has the DNA TGTGCCAGCAGCTCAGGGGTGGCGGACATTCAGTACTTC. The chain carries TRBV7-9 and TRBJ2-4, with D possibly matching TRBD1 (6 bases). Trimming cost V 4 bases and J 8 bases, with 12 bases left between them. The germline V gene encodes CDR1 SEHNR and CDR2 FQNEAQ (reference sequence). The CDR3 sequence is 13 residues long.

The chain recombines TRBV5-4 with TRBJ2-2, with TRBD1 matching 7 bases. This CDR3 has 14 residues. Germline V CDR1 and CDR2: SGHNT, YYREEE (reference sequence). Trimming at V came to 3 bases and at J to 6 bases, leaving 5 bases not matched to a gene. CDR3: CASSYATGSGELFF. CDR3 DNA: TGTGCCAGCAGCTACGCGACAGGGTCCGGGGAGCTGTTTTTT. The complete variable domain, with remaining parts taken from reference TRBV5-4 and TRBJ2-2, reads ETGVTQSPTHLIKTRGQQVTLRCSSQSGHNTVSWYQQALGQGPQFIFQYYREEENGRGNFPPRFSGLQFPNYSSELNVNALELDDSALYLCASSYATGSGELFFGEGSRLTVL.

This rearrangement joins TRBV2 to TRBJ2-7; D is possibly TRBD2 (5 bases). Trimming cost V 4 bases and J 4 bases, with 14 bases left between them. The germline CDR1 and CDR2 sequences are SNHLY and FYNNEI. This CDR3 region has 14 residues. The CDR3 sequence: CASSVAGLLYEQYF. Here the CDR3 DNA reads TGTGCCAGCAGTGTAGCAGGACTCCTATACGAGCAGTACTTC.

The sample holds one count of this clone. This chain connects TRBV29-1 to TRBJ2-3; D is unclear. With 1 base removed from V and 4 bases from J, the gap between germline ends came to 12 bases. Germline V gene lookup returns CDR1 SQVTM and CDR2 ANQGSEA. The CDR3 covers 14 residues. The chain's CDR3 is CSVEGIPAADTQYF. The DNA for the CDR3 is TGCAGCGTTGAAGGTATTCCCGCGGCAGATACGCAGTATTTT.

This clone was detected only once. V and J are TRBV27 and TRBJ1-6; tentative D call: TRBD1 (5 bases). There are 16 residues in the CDR3. Trimming took off 7 bases at V and 5 bases at J, with 18 bases between the two ends. Germline V gene data show CDR1 as MNHEY and CDR2 as SMNVEV (reference sequence). The CDR3 region has the DNA TGTGCCAGCATCGCCTGGGGGGAAGTTAATAATTCACCCCTCCACTTT. Its protein is CASIAWGEVNNSPLHF.

The chain couples TRBV15 to TRBJ1-2; D is undetermined. Trimming pared 4 bases from V and 2 bases from J, leaving 5 bases between. This CDR3 is 12 amino acids long. Germline V gives CDR1 LNHNV, CDR2 YYDKDF (reference sequence). The CDR3 DNA is TGTGCCACCAGCATCCAGAACTATGGCTACACCTTC. As protein: CATSIQNYGYTF.